This TCR beta chain was observed in a study of molecular identifiers for immune sequencing clone quantification. CDR1 and CDR2 from the germline V gene are SGHTA and FQGNSA. The CDR3 consists of 14 residues. The V segment lost 2 bases and the J segment 3 bases; nucleotides outside the gene matches: 3. TCRdb ran MiXCR on the PCR reads and lists one entry per CDR3 protein. The sample shows about half a million distinct CDR3 sequences, around 23% of them seen only once. General study results and limits: Barcode-sharing identical TCR molecules could underestimate highly expanded clone sizes.

When naive CD8 T cells were sorted, they were gated as CD8+CD4-CCR7+CD45RA+. As regards this clonotype: Its target is not known.

The TCR comes from a human donor in good health. Some libraries in this study had Jurkat cell RNA spiked in. The chain carries TRBV7-2 and TRBJ1-1; 7 bases map to TRBD1. Source material: naive CD8+ T cells from blood, with Jurkat cell RNA spiked in. Indicated subset: FACS-sorted CD8+CD4-CCR7+CD45RA+ naive T cells. DNA of the CDR3: TGTGCCAGCAGCTTAAAGGGGGCTGACACTGAAGCTTTCTTT. Amino acids: CASSLKGADTEAFF.